The present entry profiles one T cell receptor (beta chain) with its context. Healthy adults negative for HIV, lacking recent acute infections or vaccinations, served as donors. Donors were Caucasian adults residing in Nashville, Tennessee, USA. CD4+ cells were split into CD45RA+ naive and CD45RA-negative memory subsets. This record comes from a study of shared clonotypes between healthy human individuals. The wider study: In total, the donors were a couple of women and a few men aged 18 to 49.

The CDR3 is 16 residues long. Germline trimming cut 2 bases from V and 2 bases from J; bases unmatched to any gene: 5. Germline V CDR1 and CDR2: SGHRS, YFSETQ. Libraries were prepared by immunoSEQ multiplex PCR; TCRdb keeps only in-frame clonotypes and omits some of them. The data show some 2 million clones, with 90% to 95% seen just once and around 0.13% held by the top ten. The J gene is TRBJ2-3, the V gene TRBV5-1, with 10 positions matching TRBD1. The specimen was naive CD4+ T cells sorted from blood. Sample subset: CD45RA+ positively selected. The source of this sequence is a man between 18 and 29 years old in good health. The CDR3 loop is CASSFGQGGPTDTQYF. CDR3 coding DNA: TGCGCCAGCAGCTTTGGACAGGGGGGCCCCACAGATACGCAGTATTTT.